This TCR beta chain was sequenced for a study of T cell changes during pregnancy in multiple sclerosis. Germline V lookup: CDR1 SEHNR, CDR2 FQNEAQ (reference sequence). CDR3 length: 15 amino acids. Germline trimming cut 5 bases from V and 3 bases from J; bases unmatched to any gene: 3. This clone was found many times. The table came from immunoSEQ multiplex PCR; TCRdb's copy has only in-frame clones and leaves some out. The repertoire holds tens of thousands of clones, with roughly nine tenths as singletons. The TCR originated in a female donor with multiple sclerosis, enrolled in a pregnancy study. The sequencing here drew on CD8+ T cells from peripheral blood mononuclear cells, taken before pregnancy. The V gene is TRBV7-9, the J gene TRBJ2-2, with 10 bases identical to TRBD1. The DNA for the CDR3 is TGTGCCAGCAGCCCGGGGACAGGGGACACCGGGGAGCTGTTTTTT. Residues: CASSPGTGDTGELFF.